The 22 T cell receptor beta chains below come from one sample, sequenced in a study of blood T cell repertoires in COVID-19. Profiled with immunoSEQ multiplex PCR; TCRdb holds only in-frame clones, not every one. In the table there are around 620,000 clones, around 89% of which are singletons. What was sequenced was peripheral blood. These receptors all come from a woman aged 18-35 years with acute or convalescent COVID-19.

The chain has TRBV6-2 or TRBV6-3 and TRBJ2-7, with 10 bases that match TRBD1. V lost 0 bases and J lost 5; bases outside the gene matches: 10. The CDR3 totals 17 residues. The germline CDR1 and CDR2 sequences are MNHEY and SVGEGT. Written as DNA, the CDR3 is TGTGCCAGCAGTTACTCAGTCCGGGACAGGGGTACCGACGAGCAGTACTTC. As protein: CASSYSVRDRGTDEQYF.

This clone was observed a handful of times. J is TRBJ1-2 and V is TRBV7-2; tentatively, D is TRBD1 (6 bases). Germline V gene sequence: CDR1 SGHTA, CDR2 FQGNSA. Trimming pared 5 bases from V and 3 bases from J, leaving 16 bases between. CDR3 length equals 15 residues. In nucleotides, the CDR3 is TGTGCCAGCAGCCATCGAATGACAGGCCACTATGGCTACACCTTC. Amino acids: CASSHRMTGHYGYTF.

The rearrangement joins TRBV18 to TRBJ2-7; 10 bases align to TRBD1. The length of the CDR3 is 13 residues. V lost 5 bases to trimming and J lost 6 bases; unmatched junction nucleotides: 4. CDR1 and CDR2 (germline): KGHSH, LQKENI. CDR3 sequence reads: CASSSGQGGEQYF. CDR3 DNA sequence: TGTGCCAGCTCATCTGGACAGGGGGGCGAGCAGTACTTC.

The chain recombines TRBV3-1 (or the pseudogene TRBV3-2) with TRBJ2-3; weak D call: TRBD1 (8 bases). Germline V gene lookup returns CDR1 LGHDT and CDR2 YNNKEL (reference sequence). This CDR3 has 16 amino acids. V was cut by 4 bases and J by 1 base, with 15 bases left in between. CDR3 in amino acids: CASSPDRAGGTDTQYF. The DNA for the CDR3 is TGTGCCAGCAGCCCGGACAGGGCGGGGGGCACAGATACGCAGTATTTT.

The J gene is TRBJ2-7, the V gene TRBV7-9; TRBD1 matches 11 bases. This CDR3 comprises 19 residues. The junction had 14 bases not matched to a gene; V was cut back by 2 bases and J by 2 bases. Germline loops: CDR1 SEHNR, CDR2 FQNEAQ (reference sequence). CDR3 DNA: TGTGCCAGCAGCTTAACTTTAGGCGTGGGACAGGGGGTTCCCTACGAGCAGTACTTC. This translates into CASSLTLGVGQGVPYEQYF.

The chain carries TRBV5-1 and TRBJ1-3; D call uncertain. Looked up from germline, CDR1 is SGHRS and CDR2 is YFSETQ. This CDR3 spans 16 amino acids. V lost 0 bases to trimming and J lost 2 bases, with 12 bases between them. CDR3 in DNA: TGCGCCAGCAGCTTGGAGGCGGGGAATACTGGAAACACCATATATTTT. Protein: CASSLEAGNTGNTIYF.

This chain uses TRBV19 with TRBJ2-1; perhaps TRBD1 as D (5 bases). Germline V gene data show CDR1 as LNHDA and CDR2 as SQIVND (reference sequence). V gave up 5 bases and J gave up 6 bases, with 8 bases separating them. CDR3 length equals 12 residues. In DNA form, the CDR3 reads TGTGCCAGTAGTTTTCAGGGCAATGAGCAGTTCTTC. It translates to CASSFQGNEQFF.

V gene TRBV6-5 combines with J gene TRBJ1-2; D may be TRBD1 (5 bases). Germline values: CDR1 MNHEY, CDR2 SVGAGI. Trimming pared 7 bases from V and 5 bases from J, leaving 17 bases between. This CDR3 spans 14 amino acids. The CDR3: CASNPQGVGYGYTF. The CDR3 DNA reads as TGTGCCAGCAATCCGCAAGGGGTGGGGTATGGCTACACCTTC.

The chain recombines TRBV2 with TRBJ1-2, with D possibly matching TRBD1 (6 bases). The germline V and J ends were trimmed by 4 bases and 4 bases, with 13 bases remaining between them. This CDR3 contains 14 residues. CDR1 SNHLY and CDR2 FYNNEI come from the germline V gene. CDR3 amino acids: CASSGQGTPYGYTF. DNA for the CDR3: TGTGCCAGCAGTGGCCAGGGGACACCCTATGGCTACACCTTC.

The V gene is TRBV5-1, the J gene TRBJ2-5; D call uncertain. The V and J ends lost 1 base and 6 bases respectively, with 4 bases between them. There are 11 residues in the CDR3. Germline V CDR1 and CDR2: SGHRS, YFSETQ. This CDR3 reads CASSLLKTQYF. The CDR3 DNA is TGCGCCAGCAGCTTGTTAAAGACCCAGTACTTC.

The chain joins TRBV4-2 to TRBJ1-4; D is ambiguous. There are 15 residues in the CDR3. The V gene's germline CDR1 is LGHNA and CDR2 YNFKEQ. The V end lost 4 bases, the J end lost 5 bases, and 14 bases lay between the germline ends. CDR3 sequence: CASSLTGGPNEKLFF. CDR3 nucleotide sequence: TGTGCCAGCAGCCTCACCGGAGGTCCGAATGAAAAACTGTTTTTT.

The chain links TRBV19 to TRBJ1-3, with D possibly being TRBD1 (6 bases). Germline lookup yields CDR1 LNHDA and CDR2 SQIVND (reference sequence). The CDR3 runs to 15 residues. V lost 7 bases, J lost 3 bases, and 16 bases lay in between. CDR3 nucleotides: TGTGCCAGTACCCGGCGGGGGCTGATTGGAAACACCATATATTTT. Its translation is CASTRRGLIGNTIYF.

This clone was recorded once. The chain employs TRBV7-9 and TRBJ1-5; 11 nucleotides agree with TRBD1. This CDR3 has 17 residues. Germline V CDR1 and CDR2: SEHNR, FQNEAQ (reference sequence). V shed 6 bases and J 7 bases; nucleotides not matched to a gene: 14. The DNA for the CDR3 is TGTGCCAGCAGTCCCGGCCCCGGGACAGGGGGTAGCCAGCCCCAGCATTTT. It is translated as CASSPGPGTGGSQPQHF.

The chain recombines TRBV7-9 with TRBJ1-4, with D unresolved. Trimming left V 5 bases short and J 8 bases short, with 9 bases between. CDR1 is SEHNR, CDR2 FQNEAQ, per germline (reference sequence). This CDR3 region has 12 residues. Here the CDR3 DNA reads TGTGCCAGCAGCCCTGGCCACGAAAAACTGTTTTTT. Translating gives CASSPGHEKLFF. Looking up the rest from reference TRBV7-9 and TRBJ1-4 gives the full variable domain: DTGVSQNPRHKITKRGQNVTFRCDPISEHNRLYWYRQTLGQGPEFLTYFQNEAQLEKSRLLSDRFSAERPKGSFSTLEIQRTEQGDSAMYLCASSPGHEKLFFGSGTQLSVL.

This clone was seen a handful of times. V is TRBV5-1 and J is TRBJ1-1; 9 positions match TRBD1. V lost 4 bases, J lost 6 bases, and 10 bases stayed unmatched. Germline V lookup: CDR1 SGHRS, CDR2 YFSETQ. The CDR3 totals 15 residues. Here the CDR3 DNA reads TGCGCCAGCAGCCCGAATCCCGGGACAGGGCCTGAAGCTTTCTTT. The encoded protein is CASSPNPGTGPEAFF.

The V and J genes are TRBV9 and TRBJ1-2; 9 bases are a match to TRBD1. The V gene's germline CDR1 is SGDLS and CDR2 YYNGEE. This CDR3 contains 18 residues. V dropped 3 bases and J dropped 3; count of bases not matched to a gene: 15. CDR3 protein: CASSATSRDRVYHYGYTF. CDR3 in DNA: TGTGCCAGCAGCGCAACCTCCCGGGACAGGGTTTATCACTATGGCTACACCTTC.

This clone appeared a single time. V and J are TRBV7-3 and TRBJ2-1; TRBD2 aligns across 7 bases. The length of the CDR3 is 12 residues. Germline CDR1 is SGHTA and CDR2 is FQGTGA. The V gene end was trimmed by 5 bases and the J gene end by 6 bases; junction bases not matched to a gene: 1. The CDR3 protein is CASSPGGNEQFF. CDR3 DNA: TGTGCCAGCAGCCCGGGGGGCAATGAGCAGTTCTTC.

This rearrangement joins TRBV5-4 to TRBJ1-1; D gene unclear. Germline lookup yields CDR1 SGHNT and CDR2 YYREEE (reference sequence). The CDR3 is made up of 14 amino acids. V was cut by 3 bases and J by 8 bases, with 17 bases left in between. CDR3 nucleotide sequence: TGTGCCAGCAGCTCCTTAACCGAGGGAGCAGAAGCTTTCTTT. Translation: CASSSLTEGAEAFF.

The chain's CDR3 is CASTPDSLLEKLFF. Written as DNA, the CDR3 is TGTGCCAGCACTCCCGACAGCCTACTTGAAAAACTGTTTTTT. The rearrangement links TRBV28 to TRBJ1-4, with D possibly matching TRBD1 (5 bases). The germline V and J ends were trimmed by 7 bases and 7 bases, with 16 bases remaining between them. This CDR3 has 14 amino acids. The V gene's germline CDR1 is MDHEN and CDR2 SYDVKM.

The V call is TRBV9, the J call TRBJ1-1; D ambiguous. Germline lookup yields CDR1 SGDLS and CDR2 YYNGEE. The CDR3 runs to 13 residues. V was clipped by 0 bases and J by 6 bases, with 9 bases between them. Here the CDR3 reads CASSVVQAAEAFF. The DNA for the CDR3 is TGTGCCAGCAGCGTAGTCCAGGCCGCTGAAGCTTTCTTT.

In DNA, the CDR3 is TGTGCCAGCAGCTTACGGCAGGGTATAATAATGAACACTGAAGCTTTCTTT. Translating it yields CASSLRQGIIMNTEAFF. The chain carries TRBV5-5 and TRBJ1-1, with D maybe TRBD1 (5 bases). V dropped 2 bases and J dropped 0 bases, with 17 bases sitting between them. The germline V gene has CDR1 SGHKS and CDR2 YYEKEE (reference sequence). The CDR3 covers 17 residues.

The CDR3 nucleotides read TGTGCCAGCAGCCAAGTTTGGCTAGCGGGGGGGAGCTACGAGCAGTACTTC. It translates to CASSQVWLAGGSYEQYF. The chain uses TRBV3-1 (or the pseudogene TRBV3-2) and TRBJ2-7; TRBD2 agrees at 12 bases. Germline CDR1 reads LGHDT; CDR2 reads YNNKEL (reference sequence). V dropped 1 base and J dropped 3; count of bases not matched to a gene: 7. The CDR3 runs to 17 residues.